The clone carrying this T cell receptor beta chain was seen at least ten times. Its specificity is unknown. This entry is derived from a study of response to subunit inactivated influenza vaccine. Study conclusions and caveats: The authors suggested that few new T cells are recruited per seasonal influenza vaccination.

TCRdb analysed the RT-PCR reads with MiXCR anew, one entry per CDR3 protein. This sample has hundreds of thousands of distinct CDR3 sequences; around 25% occur once, and the top ten carry about 1.9%. This CDR3 region has 15 residues. The V segment lost 2 bases and the J segment 1 base; nucleotides outside the gene matches: 3. Specimen: CD4+ T cells sorted from PBMCs, collected approximately 5 days after vaccination. The receptor was derived from a man aged 45-60 years who received an inactivated influenza vaccine. The chain carries TRBV12-3 or TRBV12-4 and TRBJ2-3; TRBD2 agrees at 7 bases. CDR3 loop: CASSLSLAGTDTQYF. CDR3 coding DNA: TGTGCCAGCAGTTTAAGTCTAGCGGGCACAGATACGCAGTATTTT.